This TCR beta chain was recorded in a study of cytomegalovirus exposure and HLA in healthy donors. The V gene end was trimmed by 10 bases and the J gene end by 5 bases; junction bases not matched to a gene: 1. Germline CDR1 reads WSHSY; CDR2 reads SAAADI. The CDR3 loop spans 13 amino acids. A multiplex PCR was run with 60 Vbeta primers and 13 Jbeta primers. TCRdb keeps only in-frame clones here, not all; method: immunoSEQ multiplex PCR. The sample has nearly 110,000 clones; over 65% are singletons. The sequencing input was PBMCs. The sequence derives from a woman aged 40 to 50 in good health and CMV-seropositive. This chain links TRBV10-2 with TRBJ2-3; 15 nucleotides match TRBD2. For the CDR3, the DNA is TGCGCCACGGGACTAGCGGGGGGAGATACGCAGTATTTT. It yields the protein CATGLAGGDTQYF.